This TCR beta chain derives from a study of cytomegalovirus exposure and HLA in healthy donors. Whole-study findings and limits: The HLA-A and HLA-B alleles of most subjects were reportedly predicted accurately from TCR beta sequences. There were several of the most significant clusters that appeared linked to common viral pathogens in a later analysis.

The PCR was carried out with 60 Vbeta primers and 13 Jbeta primers. In the authors' methods: In a later analysis, some 10 million of 65 million to 80 million unique beta chains occurred in at least two donors. Clones were sequenced by immunoSEQ multiplex PCR, and TCRdb holds only the in-frame ones, with some missing. Clonal size and the V and J genes are those of that table, whereas D and trimming came from the DNA. The sample is made up of 95,000 to 150,000 clones, and the top ten hold around 3.6% of it. As regards this clone: Its antigen is not known.

CDR3 length: 15 residues. The germline V gene has CDR1 SGDLS and CDR2 YYNGEE. V was trimmed by 0 bases and J by 1 base, leaving 10 bases between them. The TCR comes from a man younger than 35 in good health and CMV-seronegative. This chain uses TRBV9 with TRBJ2-5, with D possibly matching TRBD2 (5 bases). The material sequenced was PBMCs. The CDR3 reads CASSVAEGGQETQYF. CDR3 nucleotides: TGTGCCAGCAGCGTAGCTGAGGGCGGCCAAGAGACCCAGTACTTC.